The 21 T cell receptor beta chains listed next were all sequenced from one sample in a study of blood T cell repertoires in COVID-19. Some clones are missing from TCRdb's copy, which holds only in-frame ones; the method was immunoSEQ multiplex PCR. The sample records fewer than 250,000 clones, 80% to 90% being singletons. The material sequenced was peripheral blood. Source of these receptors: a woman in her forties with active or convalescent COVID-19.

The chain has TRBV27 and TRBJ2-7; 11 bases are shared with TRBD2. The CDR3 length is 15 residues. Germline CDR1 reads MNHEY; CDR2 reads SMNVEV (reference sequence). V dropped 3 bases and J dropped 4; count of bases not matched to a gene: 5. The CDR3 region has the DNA TGTGCCAGCAGTTTTACTAGCGGGGGACTTTACGAGCAGTACTTC. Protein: CASSFTSGGLYEQYF.

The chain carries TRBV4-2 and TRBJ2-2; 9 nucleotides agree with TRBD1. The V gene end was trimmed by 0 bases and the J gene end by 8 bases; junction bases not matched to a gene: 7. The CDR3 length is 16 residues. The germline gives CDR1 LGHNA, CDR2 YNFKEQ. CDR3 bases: TGTGCCAGCAGCCAAGATTCGACAGGGGGTTGGGGGGAGCTGTTTTTT. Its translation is CASSQDSTGGWGELFF.

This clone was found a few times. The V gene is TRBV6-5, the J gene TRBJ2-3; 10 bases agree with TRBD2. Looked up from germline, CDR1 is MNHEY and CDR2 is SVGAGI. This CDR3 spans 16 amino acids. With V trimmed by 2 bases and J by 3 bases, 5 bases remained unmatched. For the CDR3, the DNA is TGTGCCAGCAGTTACCAGCCGGGACTAGCGACAGATACGCAGTATTTT. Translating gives CASSYQPGLATDTQYF.

The CDR3 sequence: CASSPRDRGHEQYF. CDR3 bases: TGTGCCAGCAGCCCCCGGGACAGGGGACACGAGCAGTACTTC. The rearrangement uses TRBV13 and TRBJ2-7, with 10 bases lining up with TRBD1. Germline V gene data show CDR1 as PRHDT and CDR2 as FYEKMQ (reference sequence). This CDR3 spans 14 amino acids. Trimming removed 5 bases from V and 5 bases from J; junction bases left unmatched: 6.

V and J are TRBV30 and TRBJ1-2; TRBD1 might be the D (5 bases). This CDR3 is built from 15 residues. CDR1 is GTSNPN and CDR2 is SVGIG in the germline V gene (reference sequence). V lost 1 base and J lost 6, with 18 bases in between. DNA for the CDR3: TGTGCCTGGAGTGCCCCCTACGGGGGGAACGATGGCTACACCTTC. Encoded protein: CAWSAPYGGNDGYTF. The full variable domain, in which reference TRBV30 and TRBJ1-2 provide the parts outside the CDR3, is SQTIHQWPATLVQPVGSPLSLECTVEGTSNPNLYWYRQAAGRGLQLLFYSVGIGQISSEVPQNLSASRPQDRQFILSSKKLLLSDSGFYLCAWSAPYGGNDGYTFGSGTRLTVV.

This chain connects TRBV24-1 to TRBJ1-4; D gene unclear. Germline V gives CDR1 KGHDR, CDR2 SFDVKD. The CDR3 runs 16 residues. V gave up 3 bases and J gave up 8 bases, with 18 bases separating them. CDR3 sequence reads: CATSDTRGMGGEKLFF. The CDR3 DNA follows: TGTGCCACCAGTGATACGCGAGGGATGGGTGGCGAAAAACTGTTTTTT.

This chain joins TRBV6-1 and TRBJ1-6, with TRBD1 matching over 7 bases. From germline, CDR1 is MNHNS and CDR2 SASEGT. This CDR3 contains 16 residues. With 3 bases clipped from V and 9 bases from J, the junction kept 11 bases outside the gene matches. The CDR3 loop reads CASSENWNRGTSPLHF. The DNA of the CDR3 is TGTGCCAGCAGTGAGAACTGGAACAGGGGTACTTCACCCCTCCACTTT.

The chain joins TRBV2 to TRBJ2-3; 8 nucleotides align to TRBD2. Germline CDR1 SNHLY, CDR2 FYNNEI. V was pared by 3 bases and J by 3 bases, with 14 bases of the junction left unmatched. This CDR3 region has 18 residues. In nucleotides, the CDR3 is TGTGCCAGCAGTGACGTCGGGGGGGTAACTAAAAGGACAGATACGCAGTATTTT. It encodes CASSDVGGVTKRTDTQYF.

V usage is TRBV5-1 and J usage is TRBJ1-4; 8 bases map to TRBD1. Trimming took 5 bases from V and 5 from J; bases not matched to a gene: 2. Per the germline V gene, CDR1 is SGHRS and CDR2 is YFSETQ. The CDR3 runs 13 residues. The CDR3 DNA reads TGCGCCAGCAGAGGACAGGGCAATGAAAAACTGTTTTTT. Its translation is CASRGQGNEKLFF.

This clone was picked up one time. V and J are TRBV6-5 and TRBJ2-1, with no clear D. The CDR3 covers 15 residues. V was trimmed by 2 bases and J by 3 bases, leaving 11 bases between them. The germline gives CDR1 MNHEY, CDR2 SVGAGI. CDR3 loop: CASSYTRLVYNEQFF. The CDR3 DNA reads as TGTGCCAGCAGTTACACAAGACTGGTCTACAATGAGCAGTTCTTC.

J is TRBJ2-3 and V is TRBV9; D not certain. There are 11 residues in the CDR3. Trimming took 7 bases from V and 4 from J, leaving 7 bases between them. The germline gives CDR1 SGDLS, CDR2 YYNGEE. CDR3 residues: CASGQADTQYF. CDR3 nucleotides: TGTGCCAGCGGTCAGGCAGATACGCAGTATTTT.

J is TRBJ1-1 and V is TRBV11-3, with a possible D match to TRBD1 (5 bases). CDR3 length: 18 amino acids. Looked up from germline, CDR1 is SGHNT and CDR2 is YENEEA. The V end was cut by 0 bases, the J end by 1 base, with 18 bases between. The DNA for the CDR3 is TGTGCCAGCAGCTTAGATGCCCTGGCAGGGTGGCGGAACACTGAAGCTTTCTTT. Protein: CASSLDALAGWRNTEAFF.

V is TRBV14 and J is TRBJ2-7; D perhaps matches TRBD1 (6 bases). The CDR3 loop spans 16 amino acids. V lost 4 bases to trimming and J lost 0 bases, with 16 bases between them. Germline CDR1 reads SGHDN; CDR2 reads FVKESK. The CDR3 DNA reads TGTGCCAGCAGCCGCACAGGGCCCCTCCTCTCCTACGAGCAGTACTTC. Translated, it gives CASSRTGPLLSYEQYF.

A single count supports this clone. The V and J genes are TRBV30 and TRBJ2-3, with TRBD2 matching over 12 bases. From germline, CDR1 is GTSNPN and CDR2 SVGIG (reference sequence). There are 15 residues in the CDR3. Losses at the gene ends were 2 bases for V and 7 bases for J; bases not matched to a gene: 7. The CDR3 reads CAWSQLAGGPNTQYF. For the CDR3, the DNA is TGTGCCTGGAGTCAGCTAGCGGGAGGGCCAAATACGCAGTATTTT.

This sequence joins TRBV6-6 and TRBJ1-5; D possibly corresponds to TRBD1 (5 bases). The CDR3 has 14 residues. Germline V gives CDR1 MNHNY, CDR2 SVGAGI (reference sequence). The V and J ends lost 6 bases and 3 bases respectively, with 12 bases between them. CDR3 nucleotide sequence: TGTGCCAGCAGCACCCGACAGAACAATCAGCCCCAGCATTTT. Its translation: CASSTRQNNQPQHF.

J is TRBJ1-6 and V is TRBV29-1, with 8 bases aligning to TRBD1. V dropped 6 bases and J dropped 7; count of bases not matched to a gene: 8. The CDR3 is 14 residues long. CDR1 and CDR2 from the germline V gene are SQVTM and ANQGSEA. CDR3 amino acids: CSVTQGAGNSPLHF. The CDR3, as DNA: TGCAGCGTGACCCAGGGGGCAGGCAATTCACCCCTCCACTTT.

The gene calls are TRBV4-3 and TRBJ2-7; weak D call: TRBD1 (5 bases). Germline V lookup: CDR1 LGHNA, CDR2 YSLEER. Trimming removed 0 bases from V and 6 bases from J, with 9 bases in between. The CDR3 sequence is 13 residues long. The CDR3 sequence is CASSQEQATEQYF. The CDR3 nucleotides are TGCGCCAGCAGCCAAGAACAGGCAACCGAGCAGTACTTC.

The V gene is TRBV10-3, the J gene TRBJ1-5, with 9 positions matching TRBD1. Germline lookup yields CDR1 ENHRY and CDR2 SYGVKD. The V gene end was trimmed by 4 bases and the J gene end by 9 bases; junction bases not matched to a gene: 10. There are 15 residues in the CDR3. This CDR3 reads CAISGGDRAEGPQHF. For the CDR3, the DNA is TGTGCCATCAGTGGCGGGGACAGGGCTGAAGGGCCCCAGCATTTT.

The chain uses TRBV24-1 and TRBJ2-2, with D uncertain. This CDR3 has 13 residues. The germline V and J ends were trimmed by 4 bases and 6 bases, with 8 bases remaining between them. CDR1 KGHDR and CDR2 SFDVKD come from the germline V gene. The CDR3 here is CATSDEAAGELFF. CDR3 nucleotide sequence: TGTGCCACCAGTGACGAGGCCGCCGGGGAGCTGTTTTTT.

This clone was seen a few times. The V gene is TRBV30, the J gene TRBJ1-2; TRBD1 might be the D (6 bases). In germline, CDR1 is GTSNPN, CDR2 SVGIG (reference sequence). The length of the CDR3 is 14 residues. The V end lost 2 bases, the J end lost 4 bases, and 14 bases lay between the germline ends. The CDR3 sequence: CAWSRAGDGYGYTF. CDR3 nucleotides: TGTGCCTGGAGTAGAGCAGGGGATGGCTATGGCTACACCTTC.

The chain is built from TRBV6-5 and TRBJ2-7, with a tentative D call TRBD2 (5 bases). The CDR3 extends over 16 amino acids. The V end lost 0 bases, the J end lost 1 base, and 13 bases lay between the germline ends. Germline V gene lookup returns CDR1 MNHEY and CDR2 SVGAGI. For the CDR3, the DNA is TGTGCCAGCAGTTACTCGGTTAAGCGGAGGTCCTACGAGCAGTACTTC. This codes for CASSYSVKRRSYEQYF.